This T cell receptor (beta chain) was documented in a study of shared clonotypes between healthy human individuals. Deletions cut 6 bases from V and 7 bases from J, with 19 bases between. This CDR3 is 15 amino acids long. Germline values: CDR1 MNHEY, CDR2 SMNVEV (reference sequence). Sequencing used immunoSEQ multiplex PCR; TCRdb keeps in-frame clones, though not all of them. The table shows 1,100,000 or so clones, with 78% occurring only once. The V call is TRBV27, the J call TRBJ1-5; D unresolved. The TCR comes from a man aged 18 to 29 in good health. Some clones in this sample may be carry-over from other donors' samples. Input material: memory CD4+ T cells from PBMCs. Subset given: CD45RA-negative fraction. The CDR3 spells CASSPLGVLSQPQHF. The CDR3 DNA sequence: TGTGCCAGCAGCCCACTCGGGGTATTGTCCCAGCCCCAGCATTTT.